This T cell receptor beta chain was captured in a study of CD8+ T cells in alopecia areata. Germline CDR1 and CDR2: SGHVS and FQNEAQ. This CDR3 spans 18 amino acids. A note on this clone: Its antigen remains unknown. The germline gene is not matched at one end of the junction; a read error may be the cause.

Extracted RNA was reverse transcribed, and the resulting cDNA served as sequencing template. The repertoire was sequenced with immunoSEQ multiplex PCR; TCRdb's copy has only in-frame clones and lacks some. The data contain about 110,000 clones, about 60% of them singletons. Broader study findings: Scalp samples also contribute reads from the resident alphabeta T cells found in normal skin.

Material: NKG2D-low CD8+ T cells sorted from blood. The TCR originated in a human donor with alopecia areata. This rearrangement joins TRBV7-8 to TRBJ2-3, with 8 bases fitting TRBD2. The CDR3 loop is CAGSLAASGYISTDTQYF. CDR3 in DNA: TGTGCCGGCAGCTTAGCTGCTAGCGGGTATATTAGCACAGATACGCAGTATTTT. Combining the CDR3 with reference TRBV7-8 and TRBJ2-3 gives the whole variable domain GAGVSQSPRYKVAKRGQDVALRCDPISGHVSLFWYQQALGQGPEFLTYFQNEAQLDKSGLPSDRFFAERPEGSVSTLKIQRTQQEDSAVYLCAGSLAASGYISTDTQYFGPGTRLTVL.